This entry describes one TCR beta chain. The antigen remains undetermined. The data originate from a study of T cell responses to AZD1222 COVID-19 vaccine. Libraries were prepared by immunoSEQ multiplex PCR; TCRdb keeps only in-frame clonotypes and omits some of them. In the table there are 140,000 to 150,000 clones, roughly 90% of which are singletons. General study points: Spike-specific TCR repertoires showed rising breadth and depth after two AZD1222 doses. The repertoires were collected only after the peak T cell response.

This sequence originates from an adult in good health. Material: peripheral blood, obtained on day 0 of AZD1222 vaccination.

The CDR3, as DNA: TGTGCCAGCATTGCGGGGTCGAGCTCCTACAATGAGCAGTTCTTC. Translation gives CASIAGSSSYNEQFF. The chain links TRBV28 to TRBJ2-1, with D possibly being TRBD2 (6 bases). CDR1 and CDR2 from the germline V gene are MDHEN and SYDVKM. The CDR3 spans 15 residues. The germline V and J ends were trimmed by 7 bases and 0 bases, with 13 bases remaining between them. Together with reference TRBV28 and TRBJ2-1, the CDR3 gives the full variable domain: DVKVTQSSRYLVKRTGEKVFLECVQDMDHENMFWYRQDPGLGLRLIYFSYDVKMKEKGDIPEGYSVSREKKERFSLILESASTNQTSMYLCASIAGSSSYNEQFFGPGTRLTVL.